These 15 T cell receptor beta chains came from one sample sequenced in a study of blood T cell repertoires in COVID-19. Using immunoSEQ multiplex PCR, the repertoire was profiled, and TCRdb retains in-frame clones only, with some absent. The table records about 220,000 clones, roughly 80% of them present only once. Sequenced sample: peripheral blood. The receptors here all came from a woman between 65 and 79 years old with COVID-19, enrolled during active disease.

The rearrangement uses TRBV5-1 and TRBJ1-6; 9 bases align to TRBD1. Looked up from germline, CDR1 is SGHRS and CDR2 is YFSETQ. The CDR3 totals 18 residues. V gave up 5 bases and J gave up 0 bases; unmatched junction bases: 9. DNA for the CDR3: TGCGCCAGCAGTTTAACCGGGACAGGGAGCTCCTATAATTCACCCCTCCACTTT. It is translated as CASSLTGTGSSYNSPLHF.

J is TRBJ1-2 and V is TRBV28; D is unresolved. Per the germline V gene, CDR1 is MDHEN and CDR2 is SYDVKM. The CDR3 contains 13 residues. Trimming cost V 6 bases and J 0 bases, with 8 bases left between them. The CDR3 coding sequence is TGTGCCAGCAGGCCGACATCTAACTATGGCTACACCTTC. Its protein is CASRPTSNYGYTF.

This clone was observed a few times. The CDR3 loop reads CASSLGRRNYEQYF. CDR3 DNA sequence: TGTGCCAGCAGCTTAGGACGGCGGAATTACGAGCAGTACTTC. V and J are TRBV7-2 and TRBJ2-7; D not certain. The CDR3 consists of 14 residues. V was cut by 1 base and J by 4 bases, with 11 bases left in between. Germline CDR1 SGHTA, CDR2 FQGNSA.

The CDR3 sequence: CASGFSGDQPQHF. The CDR3 region has the DNA TGTGCTAGTGGTTTTTCAGGCGATCAGCCCCAGCATTTT. The V call is TRBV12-5, the J call TRBJ1-5; no firm D call. The germline V gene has CDR1 LGHNT and CDR2 FRNRAP. The CDR3 has 13 amino acids. The V gene lost 3 bases and the J gene lost 5 bases, with 8 bases spanning the gap.

V usage is TRBV30 and J usage is TRBJ2-3, with unresolved D. The ends were cut back, 3 bases at V and 1 base at J, with 14 bases in the middle. CDR1 GTSNPN and CDR2 SVGIG come from the germline V gene (reference sequence). This CDR3 is 15 amino acids long. The CDR3 coding sequence is TGTGCCTGGAGCCCAGGTTTTTTAGGCACAGATACGCAGTATTTT. It yields the protein CAWSPGFLGTDTQYF.

The chain carries TRBV28 and TRBJ1-2; 7 bases match TRBD1. The CDR3 length is 15 residues. The V gene's germline CDR1 is MDHEN and CDR2 SYDVKM. J lost 2 bases, V lost 5 bases, and 8 bases had no gene match. The CDR3 bases are TGTGCCAGCAGTCTGACAGGGCTATCCAACTATGGCTACACCTTC. This translates into CASSLTGLSNYGYTF.

This clone was seen a few times. The chain uses TRBV7-9 and TRBJ1-3; 8 nucleotides agree with TRBD1. The length of the CDR3 is 13 residues. Trimming removed 5 bases from V and 9 bases from J; junction bases left unmatched: 6. Germline CDR1 SEHNR, CDR2 FQNEAQ (reference sequence). The CDR3 DNA reads as TGTGCCAGCAGCCCGACAGGGGAAGGCACCATATATTTT. Protein sequence: CASSPTGEGTIYF.

The chain has TRBV25-1 and TRBJ2-7, with no clear D. Germline V gene sequence: CDR1 MGHDK, CDR2 SYGVNS. The CDR3 has 11 amino acids. V lost 3 bases to trimming and J lost 5 bases, with 5 bases between them. The CDR3 is CASSEYDEQYF. The CDR3 DNA follows: TGTGCCAGCAGTGAGTATGACGAGCAGTACTTC.

The rearrangement uses TRBV27 and TRBJ2-1; the match to TRBD1 covers 7 bases. J gave up 6 bases and V 6 bases, and 8 bases lay outside the gene matches. The length of the CDR3 is 14 residues. Per germline, CDR1 MNHEY and CDR2 SMNVEV (reference sequence). The CDR3 sequence: CASRTVTGSNEQFF. The CDR3 coding sequence is TGTGCCAGCAGGACCGTGACAGGGTCCAATGAGCAGTTCTTC.

This chain uses TRBV11-3 with TRBJ2-1; D possibly corresponds to TRBD2 (6 bases). In germline, CDR1 is SGHNT, CDR2 YENEEA. Between the trimmed V and J ends, which lost 5 bases and 1 base, there was a span of 15 bases. This CDR3 spans 16 amino acids. CDR3 in DNA: TGTGCCAGCAGCCCGGGAGATAGCGGTTCCTACAATGAGCAGTTCTTC. Translation gives CASSPGDSGSYNEQFF.

J is TRBJ2-1 and V is TRBV9; 9 nucleotides align to TRBD2. This CDR3 comprises 18 residues. CDR1 is SGDLS and CDR2 is YYNGEE in the germline V gene. Germline trimming cut 0 bases from V and 5 bases from J; bases unmatched to any gene: 12. The CDR3 reads CASSVDGGAGGPHNEQFF. The CDR3 DNA reads as TGTGCCAGCAGCGTAGACGGTGGAGCGGGAGGTCCCCACAATGAGCAGTTCTTC.

The J gene is TRBJ2-5, the V gene TRBV11-2, with 14 bases matching TRBD2. The CDR3 is 18 amino acids. Unmatched junction bases numbered 8, after V lost 0 bases and J lost 5 bases. CDR1 and CDR2 (germline): SGHAT, FQNNGV. For the CDR3, the DNA is TGTGCCAGCAGCTTAGATTGGACTAGCGGGAGGAAGCGGGAGACCCAGTACTTC. It encodes CASSLDWTSGRKRETQYF.

The rearrangement uses TRBV18 and TRBJ2-7; TRBD1 matches 7 bases. This CDR3 has 15 amino acids. Germline lookup yields CDR1 KGHSH and CDR2 LQKENI. V gave up 4 bases and J gave up 0 bases; unmatched junction bases: 6. The CDR3 loop is CASSQTGDPSYEQYF. The CDR3 region has the DNA TGTGCCAGCTCACAAACAGGGGACCCCTCCTACGAGCAGTACTTC.

Turning to this clone: Within the sample, other DNA sequences also encode this same CDR3. The rearrangement links TRBV30 to TRBJ2-5; D is undetermined. This CDR3 has 12 residues. Trimming stripped 2 bases from V and 1 base from J, with 5 bases between. Germline lookup yields CDR1 GTSNPN and CDR2 SVGIG (reference sequence). The CDR3 protein is CAWSISQETQYF. The CDR3 region has the DNA TGTGCCTGGAGTATCAGCCAAGAGACCCAGTACTTC.

This clone has only a few counts. The chain carries TRBV7-2 and TRBJ2-7; 7 bases are a match to TRBD1. V lost 6 bases to trimming and J lost 1 base; unmatched junction nucleotides: 6. This CDR3 is built from 14 residues. Germline CDR1 is SGHTA and CDR2 is FQGNSA. This CDR3 is CASRDRQGSYEQYF. In nucleotides, the CDR3 is TGTGCCAGCAGAGACAGACAGGGTTCCTACGAGCAGTACTTC.